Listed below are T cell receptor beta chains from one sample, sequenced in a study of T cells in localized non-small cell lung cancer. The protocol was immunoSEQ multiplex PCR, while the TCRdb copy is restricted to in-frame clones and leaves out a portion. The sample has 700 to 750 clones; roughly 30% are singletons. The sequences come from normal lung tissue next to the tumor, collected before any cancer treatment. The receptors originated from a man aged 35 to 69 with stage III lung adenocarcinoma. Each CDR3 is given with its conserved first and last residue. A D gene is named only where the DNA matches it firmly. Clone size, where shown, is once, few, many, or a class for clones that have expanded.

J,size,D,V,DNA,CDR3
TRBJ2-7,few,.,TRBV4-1,TGCGCCAGCAGCCAAGAAGGTCGGCTCCAGGGTCACGAGCAGTACTTC,CASSQEGRLQGHEQYF
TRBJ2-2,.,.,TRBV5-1,TGCGCCAGCAGCTTGGCCGAGGGGCAAACCGGGGAGCTGTTTTTT,CASSLAEGQTGELFF
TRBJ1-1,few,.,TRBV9,TGTGCCAGCAGCGTATCCGGGGGGGACACTGAAGCTTTCTTT,CASSVSGGDTEAFF
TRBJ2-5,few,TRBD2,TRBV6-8,TGTGCCAGCAGACCCTCGGGCGGGAGGTCCGGAGAGACCCAGTACTTC,CASRPSGGRSGETQYF
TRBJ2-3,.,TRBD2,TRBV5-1,TGCGCCAGCAGCCCAGCGGGACCTTTCACAGATACGCAGTATTTT,CASSPAGPFTDTQYF
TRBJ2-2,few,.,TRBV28,TGTGCCAGCAGTTCCGCCAGGCGGTACACCGGGGAGCTGTTTTTT,CASSSARRYTGELFF
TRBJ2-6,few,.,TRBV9,TGTGCCAGCAGCAATCAGGGTGGCAACGTCCTGACTTTC,CASSNQGGNVLTF
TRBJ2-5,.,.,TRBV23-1,TGCGCCAGCAGCCAAGTTTTCGCAGGTCAAGAGACCCAGTACTTC,CASSQVFAGQETQYF
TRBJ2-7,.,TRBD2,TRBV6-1,TGTGCCAGCAGTGAAGGGGCGGGAGATCTCTACGAGCAGTACTTC,CASSEGAGDLYEQYF
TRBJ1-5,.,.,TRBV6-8,TGTGCCAGCAGGAAGGACGGCGTTAGCAATCAGCCCCAGCATTTT,CASRKDGVSNQPQHF
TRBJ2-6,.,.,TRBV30,TGTGCCTGGAAGTCTCAGGGGTTCTCTGGGGCCAACGTCCTGACTTTC,CAWKSQGFSGANVLTF
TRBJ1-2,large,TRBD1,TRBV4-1,TGCGCCAGCAGCCAAGACCCCGGGACAGGGAATGGCTACACCTTC,CASSQDPGTGNGYTF
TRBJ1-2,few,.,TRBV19,TGTGCCAGTAGCCTAACGGGGTTCAATGGCTACACCTTC,CASSLTGFNGYTF
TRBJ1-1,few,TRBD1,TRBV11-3,TGTGCCAGCAGCCTCCAGGACAGGGGCAGGCGAGTTGGCACTGAAGCTTTCTTT,CASSLQDRGRRVGTEAFF
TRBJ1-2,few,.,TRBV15,TGTGCCACCAGCAGCCCCGAGACGGGAGTCTATGGCTACACCTTC,CATSSPETGVYGYTF
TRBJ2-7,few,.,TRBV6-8,TGTGCCAGCCGCCTCGCAGGGACAAAAGGCGAGCAGTACTTC,CASRLAGTKGEQYF
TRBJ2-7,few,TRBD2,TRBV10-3,TGTGCCATCAGTGAGACTAGCGGGAGGAGCCCCTACGAGCAGTACTTC,CAISETSGRSPYEQYF
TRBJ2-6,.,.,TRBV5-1,TGCGCCAGCAGCTTGGTGGGGCCCGGGGCCAACGTCCTGACTTTC,CASSLVGPGANVLTF
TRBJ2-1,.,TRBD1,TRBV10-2,TGCGCCAGCAGTAAATTCACAGGGGGAATTGAGCAGTTCTTC,CASSKFTGGIEQFF
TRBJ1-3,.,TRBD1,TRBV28,TGTGCCAGCAGTTACAGGGGAGGAGGAAACACCATATATTTT,CASSYRGGGNTIYF
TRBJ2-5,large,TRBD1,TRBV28,TGTGCCAGCAGTTTGCGGGGACAGGGGAGTCCCCCCCAAGAGACCCAGTACTTC,CASSLRGQGSPPQETQYF
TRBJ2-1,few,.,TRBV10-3,TGTGCCATCAGTGAGCTGGTGAATTCCTACAATGAGCAGTTCTTC,CAISELVNSYNEQFF
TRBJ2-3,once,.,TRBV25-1,TGTGCCAGCAGTGAAGAAGGTAGCACAGATACGCAGTATTTT,CASSEEGSTDTQYF
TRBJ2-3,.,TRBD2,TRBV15,TGTGCCACCAGCAGAGTTTCCACGGGGGGAGATACGCAGTATTTT,CATSRVSTGGDTQYF
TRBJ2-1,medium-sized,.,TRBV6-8,TGTGCCAGCAGTGACTCGGCAGGGTCAAGTAGCAATGAGCAGTTCTTC,CASSDSAGSSSNEQFF
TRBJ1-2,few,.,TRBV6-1,TGTGCCAGCAGTGAAGCTACAAGGGGTAGCTATAACTATGGCTACACCTTC,CASSEATRGSYNYGYTF
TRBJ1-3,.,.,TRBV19,TGTGCCAGTAGTATTAACGGCGGAAACACCATATATTTT,CASSINGGNTIYF
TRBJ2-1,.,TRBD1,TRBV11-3,TGTGCCAGCAGAGACAGGGACAGAACCTACAATGAGCAGTTCTTC,CASRDRDRTYNEQFF
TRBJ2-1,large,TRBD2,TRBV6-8,TGTGCCAGCAGTTACTCGACGGGAGGGTACAATGAGCAGTTCTTC,CASSYSTGGYNEQFF
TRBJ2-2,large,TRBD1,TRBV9,TGTGCCAGCAGTGAAGAGAGGGGGCACACCGGGGAGCTGTTTTTT,CASSEERGHTGELFF
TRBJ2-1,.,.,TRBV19,TGTGCCAGTAATTTGGCTAATCGCTACAATGAGCAGTTCTTC,CASNLANRYNEQFF
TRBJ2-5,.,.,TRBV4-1,TGCGCCAGCAGCCAAGAAGCAGGTGGCAGGGGTGGGGAGACCCAGTACTTC,CASSQEAGGRGGETQYF
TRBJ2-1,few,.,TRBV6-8,TGTGCCAGCAGTGAGGGAACGGGAGAGGCCTACAATGAGCAGTTCTTC,CASSEGTGEAYNEQFF
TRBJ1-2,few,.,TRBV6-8,TGTGCCATCAGTGTTAAGGGGGAAAGCAGTGGCTACACCTTC,CAISVKGESSGYTF
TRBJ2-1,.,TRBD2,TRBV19,TGTGCCAGTACCCGACTAGCGGGAGACAATGAGCAGTTCTTC,CASTRLAGDNEQFF
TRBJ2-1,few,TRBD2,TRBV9,TGTGCCAGCAGCGTCGGGATTAGCGGGAGGGGTTACAATGAGCAGTTCTTC,CASSVGISGRGYNEQFF
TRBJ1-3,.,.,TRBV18,TGTGCCAGCTCACCACGAACAGCCGCGAGCTCTGGAAACACCATATATTTT,CASSPRTAASSGNTIYF
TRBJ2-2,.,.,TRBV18,TGTGCCAGCTCACCATTGACCGGGGAGCTGTTTTTT,CASSPLTGELFF
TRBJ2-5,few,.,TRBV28,TGTGCCAGCAGGTCCCGGGACGGACGGGGTAAGACCCAGTACTTC,CASRSRDGRGKTQYF
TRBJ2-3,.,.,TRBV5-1,TGCGCCAGCAGCTCGGGGACGGCGATCACCACAGATACGCAGTATTTT,CASSSGTAITTDTQYF
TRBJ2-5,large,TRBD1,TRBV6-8,TGTGCCATCAGGCGGGGACAGGGGAACGGGGAGACCCAGTACTTC,CAIRRGQGNGETQYF
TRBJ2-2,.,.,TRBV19,TGTGCCAGTAGTATAAGAGAGAACACCGGGGAGCTGTTTTTT,CASSIRENTGELFF
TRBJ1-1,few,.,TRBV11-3,TGTGCCAGCAGCGCGCAGGCCGGGACTGACGAAGCTTTCTTT,CASSAQAGTDEAFF
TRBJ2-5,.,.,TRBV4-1,TGCGCCAGCAGCCAAGTTTATAGTAGCGTCCCAAAACAAGAGACCCAGTACTTC,CASSQVYSSVPKQETQYF
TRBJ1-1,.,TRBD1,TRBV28,TGTGCCAGCAGTTTAGTCCCCGGGACAGGGTATACTGAAGCTTTCTTT,CASSLVPGTGYTEAFF
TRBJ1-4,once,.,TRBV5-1,TGCGCCAGCAGCTTGGCCGGGGAATGGGGTGAAAAACTGTTTTTT,CASSLAGEWGEKLFF
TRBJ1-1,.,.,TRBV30,TGTGCCTGGGGCCGATCCACTGGAACTTTCTTT,CAWGRSTGTFF
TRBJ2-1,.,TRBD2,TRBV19,TGTGCCAGTAGTATAGAGAGTAGCGGGAGGGCCGGTGAGCAGTTCTTC,CASSIESSGRAGEQFF
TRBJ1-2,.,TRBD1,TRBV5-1,TGCGCCAGCAGCTTGTGGCAGGGGGCTGTTAAGGGCTACACCTTC,CASSLWQGAVKGYTF
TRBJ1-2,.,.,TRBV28,TGTGCCAGCAGTGAAGCTAACTATGGCTACACCTTC,CASSEANYGYTF